This T cell receptor (beta chain) was recorded in a study of T cell responses to AZD1222 COVID-19 vaccine. Points from the study as a whole: The donor group comprised mostly white British people and more females; the analysis possibly underestimated clonal diversity.

As concerns this clone: Its matching antigen is unknown.

CDR1 and CDR2 (germline): SGHNT, YENEEA. V lost 5 bases and J lost 3, with 8 bases in between. The CDR3 extends over 13 amino acids. Some clones are missing from TCRdb's copy, which holds only in-frame ones; the method was immunoSEQ multiplex PCR. Here the sample spans 60,000 to 75,000 clones, over 75% being singletons. The source of this sequence is an adult in good health. The V and J genes are TRBV11-3 and TRBJ1-3; unclear D gene. The source material was peripheral blood, sampled on day 0 of AZD1222 vaccination. The chain's CDR3 is CASSRGSGNTIYF. CDR3 bases: TGTGCCAGCAGCCGCGGTAGTGGAAACACCATATATTTT.